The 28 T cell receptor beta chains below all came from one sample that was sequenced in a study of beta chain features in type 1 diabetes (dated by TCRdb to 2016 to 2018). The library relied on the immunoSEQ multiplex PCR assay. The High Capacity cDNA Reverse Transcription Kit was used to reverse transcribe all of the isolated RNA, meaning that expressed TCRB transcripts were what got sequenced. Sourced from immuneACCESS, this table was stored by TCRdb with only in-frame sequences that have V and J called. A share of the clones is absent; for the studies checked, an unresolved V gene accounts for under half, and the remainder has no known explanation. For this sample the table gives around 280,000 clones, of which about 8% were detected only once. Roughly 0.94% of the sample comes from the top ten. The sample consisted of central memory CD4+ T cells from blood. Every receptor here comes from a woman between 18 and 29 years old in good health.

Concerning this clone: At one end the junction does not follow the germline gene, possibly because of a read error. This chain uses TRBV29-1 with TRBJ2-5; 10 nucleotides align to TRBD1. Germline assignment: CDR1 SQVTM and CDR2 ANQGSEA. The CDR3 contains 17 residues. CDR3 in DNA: TGCAGCGTTGAAGGTACCCCGGGACAGGGGCTCCAAGAGGCCCAGTACTTC. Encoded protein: CSVEGTPGQGLQEAQYF.

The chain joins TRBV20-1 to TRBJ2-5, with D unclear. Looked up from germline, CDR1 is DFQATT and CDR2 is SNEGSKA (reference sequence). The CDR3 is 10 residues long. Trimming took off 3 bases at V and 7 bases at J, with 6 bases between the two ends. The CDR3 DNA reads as TGCAGTGCTAGCCACCCGACCCAGTACTTC. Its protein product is CSASHPTQYF.

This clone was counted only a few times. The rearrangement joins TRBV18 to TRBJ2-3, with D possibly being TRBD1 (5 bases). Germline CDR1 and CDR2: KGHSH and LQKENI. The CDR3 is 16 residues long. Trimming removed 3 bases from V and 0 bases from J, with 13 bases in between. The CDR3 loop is CASSPSLTASTDTQYF. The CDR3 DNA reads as TGTGCCAGCTCACCGTCGTTGACAGCTAGCACAGATACGCAGTATTTT.

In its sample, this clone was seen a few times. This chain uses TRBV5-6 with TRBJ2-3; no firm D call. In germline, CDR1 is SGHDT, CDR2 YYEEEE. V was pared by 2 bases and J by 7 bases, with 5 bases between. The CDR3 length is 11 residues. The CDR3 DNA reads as TGTGCCAGCAGCTTTCAGAATACGCAGTATTTT. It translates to CASSFQNTQYF. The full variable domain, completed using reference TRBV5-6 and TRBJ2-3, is DAGVTQSPTHLIKTRGQQVTLRCSPKSGHDTVSWYQQALGQGPQFIFQYYEEEERQRGNFPDRFSGHQFPNYSSELNVNALLLGDSALYLCASSFQNTQYFGPGTRLTVL.

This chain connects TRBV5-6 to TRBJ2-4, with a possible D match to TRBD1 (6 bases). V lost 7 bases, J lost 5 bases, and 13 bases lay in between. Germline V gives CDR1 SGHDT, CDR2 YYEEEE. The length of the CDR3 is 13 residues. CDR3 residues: CASAQGRENIQYF. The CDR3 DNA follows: TGTGCCAGCGCCCAGGGGCGCGAAAACATTCAGTACTTC.

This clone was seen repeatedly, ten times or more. For the CDR3, the DNA is TGTGCCAGCAGCGCTGGGACAGGCCAGAATCAGCCCCAGCATTTT. Its translation: CASSAGTGQNQPQHF. The chain combines TRBV9 with TRBJ1-5; TRBD1 agrees at 8 bases. J lost 4 bases, V lost 3 bases, and 6 bases had no gene match. The CDR3 is 15 residues long. Germline assignment: CDR1 SGDLS and CDR2 YYNGEE.

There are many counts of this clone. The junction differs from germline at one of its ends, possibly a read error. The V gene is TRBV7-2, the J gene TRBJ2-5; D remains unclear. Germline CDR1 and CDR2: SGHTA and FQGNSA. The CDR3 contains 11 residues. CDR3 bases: TGTGCCAGCAGCCCTCAAGGGACCCAGTACTTC. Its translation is CASSPQGTQYF.

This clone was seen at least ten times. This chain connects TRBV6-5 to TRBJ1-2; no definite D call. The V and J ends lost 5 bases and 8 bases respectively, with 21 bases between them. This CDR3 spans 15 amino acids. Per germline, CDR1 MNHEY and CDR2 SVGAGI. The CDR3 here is CASSPEYRNSGGYTF. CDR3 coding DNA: TGTGCCAGCAGTCCGGAATACCGTAACTCGGGGGGCTACACCTTC.

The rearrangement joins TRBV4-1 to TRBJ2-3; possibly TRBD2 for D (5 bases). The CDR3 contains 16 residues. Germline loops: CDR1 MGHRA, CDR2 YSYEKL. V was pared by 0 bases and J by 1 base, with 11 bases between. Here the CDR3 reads CASSQEGVRGTDTQYF. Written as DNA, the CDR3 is TGCGCCAGCAGCCAAGAAGGAGTGCGGGGCACAGATACGCAGTATTTT.

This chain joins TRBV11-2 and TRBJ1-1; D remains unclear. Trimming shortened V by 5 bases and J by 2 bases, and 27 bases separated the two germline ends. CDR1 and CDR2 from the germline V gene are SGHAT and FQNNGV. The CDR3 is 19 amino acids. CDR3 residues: CASSLNQPGALYLNTEAFF. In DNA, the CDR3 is TGTGCCAGCAGCCTAAATCAACCGGGAGCACTATACTTAAACACTGAAGCTTTCTTT.

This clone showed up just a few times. CDR3 residues: CASSPLADRDSYEQYV. The CDR3 bases are TGTGCCAGCTCACCTCTCGCGGACAGGGATTCCTACGAGCAGTACGTC. V and J are TRBV18 and TRBJ2-7; 8 nucleotides line up with TRBD1. The trim removed 3 bases at V and 1 base at J, leaving 8 bases unmatched. This CDR3 is built from 16 residues. CDR1 KGHSH and CDR2 LQKENI come from the germline V gene.

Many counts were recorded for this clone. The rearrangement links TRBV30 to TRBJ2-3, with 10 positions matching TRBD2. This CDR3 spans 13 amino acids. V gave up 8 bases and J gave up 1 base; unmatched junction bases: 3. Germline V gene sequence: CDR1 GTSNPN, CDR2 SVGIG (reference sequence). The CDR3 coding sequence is TGTGCCCAAGGGACTAGCGGCACAGATACGCAGTATTTT. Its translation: CAQGTSGTDTQYF.

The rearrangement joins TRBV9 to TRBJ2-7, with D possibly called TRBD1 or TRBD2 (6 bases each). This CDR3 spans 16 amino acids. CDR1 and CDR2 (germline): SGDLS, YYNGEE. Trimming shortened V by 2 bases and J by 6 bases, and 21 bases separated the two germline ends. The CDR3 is CASSVNVRGASGEQYV. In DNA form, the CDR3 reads TGTGCCAGCAGCGTGAATGTGAGGGGGGCCTCCGGCGAGCAGTACGTC.

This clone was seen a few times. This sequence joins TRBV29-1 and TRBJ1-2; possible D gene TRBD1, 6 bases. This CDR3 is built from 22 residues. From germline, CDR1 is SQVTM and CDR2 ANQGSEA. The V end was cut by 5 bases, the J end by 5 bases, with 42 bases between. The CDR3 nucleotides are TGCAGCGTTATCCTTTTTCCACCCCCCCCGAAGCAGGGAACGGGGGGCGGGTATGGCTACACCTTC. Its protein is CSVILFPPPPKQGTGGGYGYTF.

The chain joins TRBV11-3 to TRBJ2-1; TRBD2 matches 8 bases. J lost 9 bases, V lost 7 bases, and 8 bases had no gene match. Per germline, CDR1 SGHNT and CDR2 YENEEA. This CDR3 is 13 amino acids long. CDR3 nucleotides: TGTGCCAGCACGTCGAGCGGGAGAGGTGAGCAGTTCTTC. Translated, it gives CASTSSGRGEQFF.

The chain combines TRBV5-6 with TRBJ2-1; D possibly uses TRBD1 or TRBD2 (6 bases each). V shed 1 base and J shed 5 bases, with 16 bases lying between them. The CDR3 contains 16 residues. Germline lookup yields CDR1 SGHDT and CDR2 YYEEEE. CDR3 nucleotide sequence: TGTGCCAGCAGCTTGTGGGGGCTAGCGAGCAACAATGAGCAGTTCTTC. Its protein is CASSLWGLASNNEQFF.

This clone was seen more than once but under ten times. The CDR3 sequence is CASRGGYAKNIQYF. For the CDR3, the DNA is TGTGCCAGTAGGGGGGGGTATGCCAAAAACATTCAGTACTTC. This sequence joins TRBV19 and TRBJ2-4; 7 positions agree with TRBD2. J gave up 1 base and V 6 bases, and 3 bases lay outside the gene matches. Germline V gene lookup returns CDR1 LNHDA and CDR2 SQIVND (reference sequence). This CDR3 has 14 amino acids. The variable domain in full, completed from reference TRBV19 and TRBJ2-4, reads DGGITQSPKYLFRKEGQNVTLSCEQNLNHDAMYWYRQDPGQGLRLIYYSQIVNDFQKGDIAEGYSVSREKKESFPLTVTSAQKNPTAFYLCASRGGYAKNIQYFGAGTRLSVL.

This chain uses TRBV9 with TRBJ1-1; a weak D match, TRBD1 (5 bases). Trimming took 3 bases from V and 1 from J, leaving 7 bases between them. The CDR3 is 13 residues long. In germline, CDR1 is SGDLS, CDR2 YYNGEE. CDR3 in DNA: TGTGCCAGCAGCGACAGGTGGAACACTGAAGCTTTCTTT. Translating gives CASSDRWNTEAFF.

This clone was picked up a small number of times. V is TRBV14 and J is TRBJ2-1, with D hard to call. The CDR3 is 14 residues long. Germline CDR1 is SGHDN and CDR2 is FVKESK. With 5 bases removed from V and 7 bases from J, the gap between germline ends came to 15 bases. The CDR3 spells CASSLDTLRNEQFF. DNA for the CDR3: TGTGCCAGCAGCTTAGACACCCTGCGGAATGAGCAGTTCTTC.

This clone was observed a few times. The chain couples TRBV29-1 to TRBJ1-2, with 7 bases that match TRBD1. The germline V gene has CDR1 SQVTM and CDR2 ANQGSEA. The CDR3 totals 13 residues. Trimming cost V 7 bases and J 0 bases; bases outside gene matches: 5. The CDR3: CSAGQAANYGYTF. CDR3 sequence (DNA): TGCAGCGCTGGACAGGCGGCTAACTATGGCTACACCTTC.

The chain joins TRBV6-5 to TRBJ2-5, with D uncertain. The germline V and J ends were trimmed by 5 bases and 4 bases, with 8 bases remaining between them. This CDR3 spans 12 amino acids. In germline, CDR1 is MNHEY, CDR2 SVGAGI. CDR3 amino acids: CASSPTVETQYF. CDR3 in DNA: TGTGCCAGCAGTCCGACGGTAGAGACCCAGTACTTC.

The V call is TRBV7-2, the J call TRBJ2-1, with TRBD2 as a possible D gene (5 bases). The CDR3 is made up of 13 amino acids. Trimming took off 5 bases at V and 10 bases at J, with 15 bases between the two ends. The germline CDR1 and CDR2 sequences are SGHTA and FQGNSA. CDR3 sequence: CASSAGPSGEQFF. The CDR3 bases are TGTGCCAGCAGCGCGGGTCCGAGCGGAGAGCAGTTCTTC. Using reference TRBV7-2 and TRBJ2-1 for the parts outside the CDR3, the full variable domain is GAGVSQSPSNKVTEKGKDVELRCDPISGHTALYWYRQSLGQGLEFLIYFQGNSAPDKSGLPSDRFSAERTGGSVSTLTIQRTQQEDSAVYLCASSAGPSGEQFFGPGTRLTVL.

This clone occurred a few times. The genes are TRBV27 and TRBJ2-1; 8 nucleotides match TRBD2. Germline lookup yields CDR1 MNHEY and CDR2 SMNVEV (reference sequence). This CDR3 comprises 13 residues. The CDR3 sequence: CASRGELYNEQFF. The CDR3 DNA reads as TGTGCTTCGCGGGGGGAGCTCTACAATGAGCAGTTCTTC.

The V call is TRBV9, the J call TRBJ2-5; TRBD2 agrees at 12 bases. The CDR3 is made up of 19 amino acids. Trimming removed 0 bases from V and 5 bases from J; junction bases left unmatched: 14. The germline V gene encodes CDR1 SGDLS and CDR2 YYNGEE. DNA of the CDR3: TGTGCCAGCAGCGTAGATGCGGGGACCCTAGCGGGAGGGGTGGAGACCCAGTACTTC. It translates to CASSVDAGTLAGGVETQYF.

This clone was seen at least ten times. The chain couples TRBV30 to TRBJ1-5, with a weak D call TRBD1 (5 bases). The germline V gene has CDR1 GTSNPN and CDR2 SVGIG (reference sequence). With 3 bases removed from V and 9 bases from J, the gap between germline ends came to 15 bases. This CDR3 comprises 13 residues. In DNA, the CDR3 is TGTGCCTGGAGCGGGACTCGTACATGGCCCCAGCATTTT. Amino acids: CAWSGTRTWPQHF.

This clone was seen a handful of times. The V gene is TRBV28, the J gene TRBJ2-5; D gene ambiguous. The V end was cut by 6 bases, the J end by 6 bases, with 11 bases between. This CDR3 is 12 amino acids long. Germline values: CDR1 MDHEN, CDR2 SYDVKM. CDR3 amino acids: CASRSAVKTQYF. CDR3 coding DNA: TGTGCCAGCAGATCAGCTGTAAAGACCCAGTACTTC. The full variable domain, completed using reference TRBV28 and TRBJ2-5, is DVKVTQSSRYLVKRTGEKVFLECVQDMDHENMFWYRQDPGLGLRLIYFSYDVKMKEKGDIPEGYSVSREKKERFSLILESASTNQTSMYLCASRSAVKTQYFGPGTRLLVL.

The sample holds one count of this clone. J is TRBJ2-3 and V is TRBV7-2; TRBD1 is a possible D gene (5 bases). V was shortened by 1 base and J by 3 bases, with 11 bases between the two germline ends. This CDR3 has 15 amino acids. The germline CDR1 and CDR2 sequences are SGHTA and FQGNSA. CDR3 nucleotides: TGTGCCAGCAGCTTAGGGTTGTCAGGGACAGATACGCAGTATTTT. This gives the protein CASSLGLSGTDTQYF. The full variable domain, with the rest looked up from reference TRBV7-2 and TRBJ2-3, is GAGVSQSPSNKVTEKGKDVELRCDPISGHTALYWYRQSLGQGLEFLIYFQGNSAPDKSGLPSDRFSAERTGGSVSTLTIQRTQQEDSAVYLCASSLGLSGTDTQYFGPGTRLTVL.

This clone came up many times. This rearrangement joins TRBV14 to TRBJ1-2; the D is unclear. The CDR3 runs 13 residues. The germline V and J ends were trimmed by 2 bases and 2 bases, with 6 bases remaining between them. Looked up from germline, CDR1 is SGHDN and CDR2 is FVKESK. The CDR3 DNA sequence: TGTGCCAGCAGCCAATCCAGGAACTATGGCTACACCTTC. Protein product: CASSQSRNYGYTF. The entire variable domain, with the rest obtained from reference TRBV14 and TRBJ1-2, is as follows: EAGVTQFPSHSVIEKGQTVTLRCDPISGHDNLYWYRRVMGKEIKFLLHFVKESKQDESGMPNNRFLAERTGGTYSTLKVQPAELEDSGVYFCASSQSRNYGYTFGSGTRLTVV.